The source of this TCR beta chain is a study of glioma-infiltrating T cells after dendritic cell vaccination. Looking at the study overall: Autologous tumor lysate was loaded overnight onto monocyte-derived dendritic cells grown less than 8 days with IL-4 and GM-CSF.

TCRdb's copy holds only in-frame clones and misses some; the assay was immunoSEQ multiplex PCR. The repertoire holds roughly 100,000 clones, roughly 79% seen once, with about 12% in the top ten. V lost 2 bases and J lost 0, with 8 bases in between. CDR1 KGHSH and CDR2 LQKENI come from the germline V gene. This CDR3 spans 15 amino acids. Here the sequenced sample was blood, taken before dendritic cell vaccination. This chain joins TRBV18 and TRBJ1-5; D gene uncertain. This receptor was obtained from a human donor with glioblastoma. The CDR3 is CASSPAIGSNQPQHF. In DNA form, the CDR3 reads TGTGCCAGCTCACCAGCGATCGGTAGCAATCAGCCCCAGCATTTT.